The 22 T cell receptor beta chains presented below share a single source sample, sequenced in a study of blood T cell repertoires in COVID-19. Assay: immunoSEQ multiplex PCR; the TCRdb copy retains only in-frame clones and omits some. The sample lists about 360,000 clones, less than 90% occurring once. Sequencing input: peripheral blood. These receptor sequences come from a woman aged 55-70 years with COVID-19, enrolled during active disease.

The chain couples TRBV7-9 to TRBJ1-6; D is undetermined. Trimming took 5 bases from V and 7 from J, leaving 3 bases between them. Germline assignment: CDR1 SEHNR and CDR2 FQNEAQ (reference sequence). The CDR3 covers 11 residues. DNA of the CDR3: TGTGCCAGCAGCCTGAATTCACCCCTCCACTTT. Protein sequence: CASSLNSPLHF.

The chain couples TRBV29-1 to TRBJ1-4; 7 positions agree with TRBD1. The CDR3 covers 13 residues. V lost 3 bases to trimming and J lost 7 bases; unmatched junction nucleotides: 5. Germline values: CDR1 SQVTM, CDR2 ANQGSEA. CDR3 sequence reads: CSVEDRNVEKLFF. CDR3 sequence (DNA): TGCAGCGTTGAGGACAGGAACGTTGAAAAACTGTTTTTT.

This sequence joins TRBV28 and TRBJ1-3; 7 nucleotides align to TRBD1. The CDR3 has 14 amino acids. Trimming removed 5 bases from V and 2 bases from J; junction bases left unmatched: 3. Germline CDR1 is MDHEN and CDR2 is SYDVKM. CDR3 region: CASSRQGAGNTIYF. The CDR3 nucleotides are TGTGCCAGCAGTAGACAGGGAGCTGGAAACACCATATATTTT.

The genes are TRBV27 and TRBJ1-4; perhaps TRBD1 as D (6 bases). V dropped 6 bases and J dropped 13 bases, with 24 bases sitting between them. This CDR3 contains 15 residues. CDR1 and CDR2 (germline): MNHEY, SMNVEV (reference sequence). CDR3 sequence: CASRANRGGERGLFF. For the CDR3, the DNA is TGTGCCAGCAGGGCGAACCGGGGGGGCGAGAGGGGACTGTTTTTT. Based on the CDR3 plus reference TRBV27 and TRBJ1-4, the full variable domain is EAQVTQNPRYLITVTGKKLTVTCSQNMNHEYMSWYRQDPGLGLRQIYYSMNVEVTDKGDVPEGYKVSRKEKRNFPLILESPSPNQTSLYFCASRANRGGERGLFFGSGTQLSVL.

This chain joins TRBV27 and TRBJ1-4; no definite D call. V was clipped by 7 bases and J by 5 bases, with 11 bases between them. The length of the CDR3 is 13 residues. In germline, CDR1 is MNHEY, CDR2 SMNVEV (reference sequence). Here the CDR3 reads CASKPSGNEKLFF. The CDR3 nucleotides read TGTGCCAGCAAGCCCTCGGGGAATGAAAAACTGTTTTTT. The whole variable domain, filled in from reference TRBV27 and TRBJ1-4, reads EAQVTQNPRYLITVTGKKLTVTCSQNMNHEYMSWYRQDPGLGLRQIYYSMNVEVTDKGDVPEGYKVSRKEKRNFPLILESPSPNQTSLYFCASKPSGNEKLFFGSGTQLSVL.

J is TRBJ2-4 and V is TRBV15; a weak D match, TRBD1 (6 bases). Trimming cost V 0 bases and J 8 bases, with 17 bases left between them. Germline assignment: CDR1 LNHNV and CDR2 YYDKDF (reference sequence). The CDR3 sequence is 16 residues long. The CDR3: CATSRDDPGTRYIQYF. CDR3 sequence (DNA): TGTGCCACCAGCAGAGATGATCCGGGGACAAGGTACATTCAGTACTTC.

The chain links TRBV30 to TRBJ1-5; D is uncertain. Germline-derived CDR1 and CDR2 are GTSNPN and SVGIG (reference sequence). Trimming stripped 1 base from V and 0 bases from J, with 25 bases between. The CDR3 has 20 amino acids. CDR3 residues: CAWSGHSLRQEDYSNQPQHF. The DNA for the CDR3 is TGTGCCTGGAGTGGGCACTCTCTCAGACAAGAGGACTATAGCAATCAGCCCCAGCATTTT.

The chain carries TRBV4-1 and TRBJ2-6; D gene unclear. Trimming stripped 0 bases from V and 5 bases from J, with 17 bases between. CDR1 is MGHRA, CDR2 YSYEKL, per germline. This CDR3 contains 18 residues. In DNA, the CDR3 is TGCGCCAGCAGCCAAGATGAGGTCCGGCCACTATGGGCCAACGTCCTGACTTTC. This gives the protein CASSQDEVRPLWANVLTF.

The gene calls are TRBV5-6 and TRBJ2-7; possible D gene TRBD2, 7 bases. This CDR3 has 15 residues. The germline V gene encodes CDR1 SGHDT and CDR2 YYEEEE. Deletions cut 4 bases from V and 3 bases from J, with 17 bases between. For the CDR3, the DNA is TGTGCCAGCAGCCGGAGGGGAGGGGGTCTCTACGAGCAGTACTTC. Translating it yields CASSRRGGGLYEQYF. Full variable domain (outside the CDR3, taken from reference TRBV5-6 and TRBJ2-7): DAGVTQSPTHLIKTRGQQVTLRCSPKSGHDTVSWYQQALGQGPQFIFQYYEEEERQRGNFPDRFSGHQFPNYSSELNVNALLLGDSALYLCASSRRGGGLYEQYFGPGTRLTVT.

The chain recombines TRBV5-6 with TRBJ1-3; 7 bases align to TRBD1. CDR1 is SGHDT, CDR2 YYEEEE, per germline. Trimming at V came to 4 bases and at J to 3 bases, leaving 10 bases not matched to a gene. The CDR3 is made up of 16 amino acids. The CDR3 here is CASSKTGSMSGNTIYF. CDR3 coding DNA: TGTGCCAGCAGCAAGACAGGGTCAATGAGTGGAAACACCATATATTTT.

This clone showed up many times. The germline gene is not matched at one end of the junction; a read error may be the cause. The V call is TRBV13, the J call TRBJ2-1; 8 bases fit TRBD2. Germline loops: CDR1 PRHDT, CDR2 FYEKMQ (reference sequence). This CDR3 is built from 15 residues. The CDR3 reads CASNLAGSSYNEQFF. The CDR3 DNA follows: TGTGCCAGCAACTTAGCGGGGAGCTCCTACAATGAGCAGTTCTTC.

The chain employs TRBV10-1 and TRBJ2-7, with D tentatively TRBD2 (5 bases). V lost 6 bases to trimming and J lost 2 bases, with 11 bases between them. The germline CDR1 and CDR2 sequences are WNHNN and SYGVQD (reference sequence). The length of the CDR3 is 13 residues. CDR3 protein: CASRERRPYEQYF. The CDR3 DNA reads as TGCGCCAGCAGGGAGAGGAGGCCCTACGAGCAGTACTTC.

This clone was detected once. V usage is TRBV27 and J usage is TRBJ1-2; 9 bases line up with TRBD1. V shed 4 bases, J shed 3 bases, and the junction held 6 bases outside the gene matches. The germline V gene has CDR1 MNHEY and CDR2 SMNVEV (reference sequence). The CDR3 totals 15 residues. Here the CDR3 DNA reads TGTGCCAGCAGTTCTGAGGGACAGGGCGACTATGGCTACACCTTC. Its protein is CASSSEGQGDYGYTF.

The chain combines TRBV12-3 or TRBV12-4 with TRBJ1-2, with D possibly being TRBD1 (5 bases). V dropped 3 bases and J dropped 8 bases, with 13 bases sitting between them. This CDR3 is built from 13 residues. The CDR3 DNA is TGTGCCAGCAGTTTTCGTGGGGCCTCGGGCTACACCTTC. The encoded protein is CASSFRGASGYTF.

The chain carries TRBV25-1 and TRBJ1-6, with TRBD1 as a possible D gene (6 bases). Germline V gene lookup returns CDR1 MGHDK and CDR2 SYGVNS. The ends were cut back, 3 bases at V and 9 bases at J, with 15 bases in the middle. This CDR3 spans 15 amino acids. CDR3 sequence (DNA): TGTGCCAGCAGTGAGTCGGGCAGGGGAGTTTCACCCCTCCACTTT. It translates to CASSESGRGVSPLHF.

This clone came up many times. V usage is TRBV2 and J usage is TRBJ2-5; 8 nucleotides agree with TRBD2. The CDR3 consists of 15 residues. Germline V gene sequence: CDR1 SNHLY, CDR2 FYNNEI. The J segment lost 3 bases and the V segment lost 5 bases, leaving 8 bases of the junction unmatched. The DNA of the CDR3 is TGTGCCAGCAGTCCTCGGACTAGCACGGAAGAGACCCAGTACTTC. It specifies CASSPRTSTEETQYF.

The count of this clone is one. The chain employs TRBV6-5 and TRBJ1-6; D is ambiguous. Germline V gene sequence: CDR1 MNHEY, CDR2 SVGAGI. The CDR3 consists of 13 residues. The germline V and J ends were trimmed by 0 bases and 10 bases, with 7 bases remaining between them. The CDR3 loop is CASSYSMGSPLHF. CDR3 nucleotide sequence: TGTGCCAGCAGTTACTCGATGGGCTCACCCCTCCACTTT.

The CDR3 nucleotides are TGCAGTGCTAGTATATCGGGACAGGTAGATAGCAATCAGCCCCAGCATTTT. Protein: CSASISGQVDSNQPQHF. The genes are TRBV20-1 and TRBJ1-5, with 8 positions matching TRBD1. The CDR3 covers 17 residues. The germline V gene encodes CDR1 DFQATT and CDR2 SNEGSKA (reference sequence). V shed 3 bases, J shed 0 bases, and the junction held 10 bases outside the gene matches.

The V call is TRBV5-4, the J call TRBJ1-2; TRBD1 agrees at 10 bases. Trimming cost V 4 bases and J 7 bases; bases outside gene matches: 10. The CDR3 is made up of 15 amino acids. The germline gives CDR1 SGHNT, CDR2 YYREEE (reference sequence). Here the CDR3 DNA reads TGTGCCAGCAGCCCCCCCTCGGGACAGGGGTTTGGCTACACCTTC. Protein: CASSPPSGQGFGYTF.

The V and J genes are TRBV7-2 and TRBJ2-3; 11 bases are shared with TRBD1. V shed 5 bases, J shed 5 bases, and the junction held 12 bases outside the gene matches. The CDR3 covers 17 residues. Per germline, CDR1 SGHTA and CDR2 FQGNSA. The CDR3 spells CASSRTGGAGLKDTQYF. The CDR3 DNA reads as TGTGCCAGCAGCCGGACAGGGGGCGCAGGGTTGAAAGATACGCAGTATTTT.

The chain couples TRBV19 to TRBJ2-5, with D perhaps matching TRBD1 (5 bases). CDR3 length: 14 amino acids. V was trimmed by 4 bases and J by 3 bases, leaving 12 bases between them. CDR1 and CDR2 (germline): LNHDA, SQIVND (reference sequence). CDR3 region: CASSTRQQKETQYF. Here the CDR3 DNA reads TGTGCCAGTAGTACCCGACAGCAGAAAGAGACCCAGTACTTC.

V gene TRBV9 combines with J gene TRBJ2-1; TRBD2 matches 9 bases. Germline CDR1 reads SGDLS; CDR2 reads YYNGEE. V shed 3 bases and J 10 bases; nucleotides not matched to a gene: 5. The length of the CDR3 is 13 residues. The CDR3 DNA sequence: TGTGCCAGCAGCGAGAAAAGCGGGGGGGAGCAGTTCTTC. This codes for CASSEKSGGEQFF.